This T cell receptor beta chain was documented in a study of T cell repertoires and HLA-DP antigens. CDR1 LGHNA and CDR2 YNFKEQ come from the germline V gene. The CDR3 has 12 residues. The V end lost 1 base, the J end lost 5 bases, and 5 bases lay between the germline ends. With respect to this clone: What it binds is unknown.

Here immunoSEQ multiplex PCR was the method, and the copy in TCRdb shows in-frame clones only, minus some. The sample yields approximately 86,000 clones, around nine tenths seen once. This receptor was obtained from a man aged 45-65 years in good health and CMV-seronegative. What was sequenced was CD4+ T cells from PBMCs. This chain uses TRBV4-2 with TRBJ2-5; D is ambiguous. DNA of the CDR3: TGTGCCAGCAGCCAAGCTGGGGAGACCCAGTACTTC. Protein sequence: CASSQAGETQYF.